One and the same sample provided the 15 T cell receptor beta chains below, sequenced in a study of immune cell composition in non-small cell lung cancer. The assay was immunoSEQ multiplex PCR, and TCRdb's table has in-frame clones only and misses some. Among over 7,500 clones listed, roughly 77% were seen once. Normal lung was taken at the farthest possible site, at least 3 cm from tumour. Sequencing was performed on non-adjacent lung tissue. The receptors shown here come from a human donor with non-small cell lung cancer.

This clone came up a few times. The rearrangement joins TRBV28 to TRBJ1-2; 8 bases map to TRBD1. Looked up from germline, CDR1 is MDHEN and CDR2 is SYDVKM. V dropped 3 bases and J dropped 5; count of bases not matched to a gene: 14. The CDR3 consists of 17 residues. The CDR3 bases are TGTGCCAGCAGTTTTCGGCAGGGGGCACGATCAGATTATGGCTACACCTTC. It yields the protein CASSFRQGARSDYGYTF.

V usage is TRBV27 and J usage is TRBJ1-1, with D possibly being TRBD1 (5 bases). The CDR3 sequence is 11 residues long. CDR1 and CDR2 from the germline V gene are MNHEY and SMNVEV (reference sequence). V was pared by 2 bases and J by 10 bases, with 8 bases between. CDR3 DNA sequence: TGTGCCAGCAGTTTAAGGGGTCGAGCTTTCTTT. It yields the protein CASSLRGRAFF.

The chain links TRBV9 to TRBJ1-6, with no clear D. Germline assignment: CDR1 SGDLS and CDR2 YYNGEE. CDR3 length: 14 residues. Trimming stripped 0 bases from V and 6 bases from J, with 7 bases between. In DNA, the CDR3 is TGTGCCAGCAGCGTAGACAGTCTTAATTCACCCCTCCACTTT. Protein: CASSVDSLNSPLHF.

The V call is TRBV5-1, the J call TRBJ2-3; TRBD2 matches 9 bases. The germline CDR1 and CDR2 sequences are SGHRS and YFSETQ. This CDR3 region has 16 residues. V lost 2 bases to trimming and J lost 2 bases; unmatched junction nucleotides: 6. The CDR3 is CASSFRSGRTTDTQYF. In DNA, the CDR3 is TGCGCCAGCAGCTTTCGGAGCGGGAGGACCACAGATACGCAGTATTTT.

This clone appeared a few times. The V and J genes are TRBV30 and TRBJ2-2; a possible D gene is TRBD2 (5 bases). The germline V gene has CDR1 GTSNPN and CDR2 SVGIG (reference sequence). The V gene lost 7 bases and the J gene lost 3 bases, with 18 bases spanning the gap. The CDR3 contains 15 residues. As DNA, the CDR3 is TGTGCCTTAATCAGAGAGGGCGGGTACACCGGGGAGCTGTTTTTT. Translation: CALIREGGYTGELFF.

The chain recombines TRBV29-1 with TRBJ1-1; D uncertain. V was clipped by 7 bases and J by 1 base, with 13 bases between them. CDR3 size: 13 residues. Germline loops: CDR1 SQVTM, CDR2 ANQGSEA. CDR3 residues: CSASTNKNTEAFF. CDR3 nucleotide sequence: TGCAGCGCATCCACGAACAAGAACACTGAAGCTTTCTTT.

Here the CDR3 DNA reads TGCGCCAGCAGGGGTCAGGGCAACACAGATACGCAGTATTTT. It is translated as CASRGQGNTDTQYF. The chain joins TRBV5-1 to TRBJ2-3; the D gene is possibly TRBD1 (5 bases). This CDR3 is built from 14 residues. V gave up 5 bases and J gave up 2 bases, with 12 bases separating them. The germline V gene encodes CDR1 SGHRS and CDR2 YFSETQ. The full variable domain, completed using reference TRBV5-1 and TRBJ2-3, is KAGVTQTPRYLIKTRGQQVTLSCSPISGHRSVSWYQQTPGQGLQFLFEYFSETQRNKGNFPGRFSGRQFSNSRSEMNVSTLELGDSALYLCASRGQGNTDTQYFGPGTRLTVL.

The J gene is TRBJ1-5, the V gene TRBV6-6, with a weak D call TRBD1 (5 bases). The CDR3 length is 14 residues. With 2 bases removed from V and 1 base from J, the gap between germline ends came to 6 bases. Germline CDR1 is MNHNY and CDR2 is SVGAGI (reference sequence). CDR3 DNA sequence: TGTGCCAGCAGTTACGGGGGGAGCAATCAGCCCCAGCATTTT. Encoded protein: CASSYGGSNQPQHF.

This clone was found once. The CDR3 nucleotides read TGTGCCAGCAGCTTGGTACAGGGGGGGATTGAGCAGTTCTTC. Its translation: CASSLVQGGIEQFF. The genes are TRBV7-3 and TRBJ2-1, with D perhaps TRBD1 (8 bases). Per the germline V gene, CDR1 is SGHTA and CDR2 is FQGTGA. V lost 3 bases and J 9 bases, leaving 15 bases between the germline ends. The CDR3 is 14 amino acids.

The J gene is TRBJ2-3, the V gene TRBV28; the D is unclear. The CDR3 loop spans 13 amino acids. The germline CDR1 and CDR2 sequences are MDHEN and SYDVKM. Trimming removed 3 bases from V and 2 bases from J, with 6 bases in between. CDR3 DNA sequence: TGTGCCAGCAGTTTTCTACACACAGATACGCAGTATTTT. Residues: CASSFLHTDTQYF.

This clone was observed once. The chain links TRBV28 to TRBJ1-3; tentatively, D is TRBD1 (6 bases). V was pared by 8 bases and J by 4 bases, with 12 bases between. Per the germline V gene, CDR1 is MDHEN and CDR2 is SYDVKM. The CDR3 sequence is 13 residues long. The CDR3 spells CASRKTGGNTIYF. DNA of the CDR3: TGTGCCAGCCGAAAGACAGGAGGAAACACCATATATTTT.

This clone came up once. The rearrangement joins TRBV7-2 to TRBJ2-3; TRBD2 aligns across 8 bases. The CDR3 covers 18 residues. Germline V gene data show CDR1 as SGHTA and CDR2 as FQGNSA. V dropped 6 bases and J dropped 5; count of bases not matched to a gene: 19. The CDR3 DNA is TGTGCCAGCAGTTCCCGAGGTGACGGGGGGGCCATTGGAGATACGCAGTATTTT. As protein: CASSSRGDGGAIGDTQYF.

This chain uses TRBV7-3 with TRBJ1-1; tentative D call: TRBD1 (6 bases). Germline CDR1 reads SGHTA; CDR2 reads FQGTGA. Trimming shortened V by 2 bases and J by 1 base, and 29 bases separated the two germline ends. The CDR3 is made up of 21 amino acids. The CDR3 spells CASSLYPPSPGRARGNTEAFF. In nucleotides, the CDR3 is TGTGCCAGCAGCTTATACCCACCTTCCCCCGGTCGGGCCAGGGGGAACACTGAAGCTTTCTTT.

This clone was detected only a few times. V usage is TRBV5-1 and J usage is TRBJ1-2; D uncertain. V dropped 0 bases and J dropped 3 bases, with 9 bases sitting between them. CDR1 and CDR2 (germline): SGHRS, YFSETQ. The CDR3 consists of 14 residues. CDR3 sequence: CASSLDRPDYGYTF. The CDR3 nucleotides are TGCGCCAGCAGCTTGGACAGACCGGACTATGGCTACACCTTC.

In DNA, the CDR3 is TGTGCCAGCAGCCCTACAGGGGTTCATGGCTACACCTTC. This sequence encodes CASSPTGVHGYTF. The V and J genes are TRBV7-3 and TRBJ1-2; 7 bases fit TRBD1. The CDR3 runs to 13 residues. CDR1 and CDR2 from the germline V gene are SGHTA and FQGTGA. V shed 5 bases, J shed 6 bases, and the junction held 6 bases outside the gene matches.